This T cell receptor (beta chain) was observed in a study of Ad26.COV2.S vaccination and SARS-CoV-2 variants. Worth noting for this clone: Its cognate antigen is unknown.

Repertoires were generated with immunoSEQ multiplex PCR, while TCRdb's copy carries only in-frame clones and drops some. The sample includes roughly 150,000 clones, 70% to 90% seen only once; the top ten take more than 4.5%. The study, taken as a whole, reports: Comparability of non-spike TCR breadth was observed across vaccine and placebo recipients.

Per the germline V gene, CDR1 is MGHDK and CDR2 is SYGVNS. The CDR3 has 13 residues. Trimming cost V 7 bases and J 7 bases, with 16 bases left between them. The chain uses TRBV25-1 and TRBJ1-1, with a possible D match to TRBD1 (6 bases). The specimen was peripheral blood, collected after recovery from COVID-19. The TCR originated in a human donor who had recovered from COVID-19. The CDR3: CASKTGGANEAFF. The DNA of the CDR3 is TGTGCCAGCAAAACTGGGGGCGCCAATGAAGCTTTCTTT.